This TCR beta chain was retrieved from a study of T cells in Graves' hyperthyroidism and ophthalmopathy. There are 17 residues in the CDR3. Germline loops: CDR1 SQVTM, CDR2 ANQGSEA. V shed 5 bases and J 0 bases; nucleotides not matched to a gene: 9. This clonotype has only a few counts. Amplified TCR beta CDR3 regions came from RNA transcripts. Researchers ran a first-round RT-PCR on the TCR CDR3 using the HTBI primer set. TCRdb ran MiXCR on the multiplex PCR reads and lists one entry per CDR3 protein. This table holds about 410,000 distinct CDR3 sequences, about 14% found once. This TCR derives from a woman aged 25 to 39 with Graves' ophthalmopathy. The sequenced sample was blood. The chain carries TRBV29-1 and TRBJ2-6; 8 bases map to TRBD1. CDR3 in DNA: TGCAGCGTTCTGGACAGGGCGGTCAGCTCTGGGGCCAACGTCCTGACTTTC. Amino acids: CSVLDRAVSSGANVLTF.